The present T cell receptor (beta chain) was sequenced within a study of T cells in Graves' hyperthyroidism and ophthalmopathy. Study findings and constraints: Among clonotypes expanded in thyroid above 0.001, most were also found in blood.

Per germline, CDR1 SGHTS and CDR2 YDEGEE. CDR3 size: 13 residues. V lost 0 bases and J lost 4, with 5 bases in between. This clonotype was detected ten times or more. Its target is not known. Cells are PBMCs isolated from roughly 10 ml of fresh blood. RNA transcripts served as the template for amplifying TCR beta CDR3 regions. The HTBI primer set served for first-round RT-PCR of the TCR CDR3. TCRdb reprocessed the multiplex PCR reads via MiXCR and lists one record per CDR3 protein. The sample contains about 500,000 distinct CDR3 sequences, around 16% of which appear only once. Material: blood. This chain links TRBV5-8 with TRBJ2-1; D is undetermined. The source of this sequence is a woman in her twenties or thirties with Graves' ophthalmopathy. The CDR3 DNA reads TGTGCCAGCAGCTTGGAACATTACAATGAGCAGTTCTTC. As protein: CASSLEHYNEQFF.